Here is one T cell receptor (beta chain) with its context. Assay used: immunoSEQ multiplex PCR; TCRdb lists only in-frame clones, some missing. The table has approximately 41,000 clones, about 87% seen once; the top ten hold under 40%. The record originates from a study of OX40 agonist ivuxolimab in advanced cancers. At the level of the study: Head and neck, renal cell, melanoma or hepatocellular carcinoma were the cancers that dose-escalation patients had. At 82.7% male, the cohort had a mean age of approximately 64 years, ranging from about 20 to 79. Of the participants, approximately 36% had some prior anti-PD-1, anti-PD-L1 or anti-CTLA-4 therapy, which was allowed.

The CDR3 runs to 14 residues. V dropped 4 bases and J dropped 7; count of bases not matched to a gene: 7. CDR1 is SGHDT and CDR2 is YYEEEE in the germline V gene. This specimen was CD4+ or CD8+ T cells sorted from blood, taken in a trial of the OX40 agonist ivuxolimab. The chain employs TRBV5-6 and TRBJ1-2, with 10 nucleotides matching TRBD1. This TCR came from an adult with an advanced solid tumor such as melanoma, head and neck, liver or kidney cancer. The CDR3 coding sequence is TGTGCCAGCAGCACCGGACAGGGGGAGACTGGCTACACCTTC. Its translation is CASSTGQGETGYTF.